Each of the 25 T cell receptor beta chains below was sequenced from the same sample in a study of T cell repertoires in aging, cancer and after chemotherapy. Multiplex touch-down PCR with TRB-A/B primers amplified rearranged V-D-J TRB sequences. TCRdb passed the multiplex PCR reads through MiXCR, listing each CDR3 protein once. The data show about 1,600 distinct CDR3 sequences, 21% seen once. Peripheral blood genomic DNA, not sorted cells or RNA, was the template. The sample comprised blood. All receptors come from a human donor with a solid tumor.

This clonotype counts as medium-sized. The chain links TRBV30 to TRBJ2-6; D tentatively fits TRBD1 or TRBD2 (5 bases each). Trimming took 0 bases from V and 2 from J, leaving 11 bases between them. There are 16 residues in the CDR3. Germline V gene lookup returns CDR1 GTSNPN and CDR2 SVGIG (reference sequence). The CDR3 nucleotides are TGTGCCTGGAGTGTAGAGGTGGGGGCTGGGGCCAACGTCCTGACTTTC. This translates into CAWSVEVGAGANVLTF.

In DNA, the CDR3 is TGTGCCAACTTATCCGACAGTGACCCCATCGAGCAGTACTTC. Translating gives CANLSDSDPIEQYF. The chain joins TRBV9 to TRBJ2-7; D possibly corresponds to TRBD1 (5 bases). CDR3 size: 14 residues. Germline V lookup: CDR1 SGDLS, CDR2 YYNGEE. The ends were cut back, 9 bases at V and 6 bases at J, with 22 bases in the middle.

This clonotype was counted between two and nine times. J is TRBJ2-1 and V is TRBV6-4, with TRBD2 matching over 11 bases. After removal of 3 bases from V and 7 bases from J, the junction contained 8 bases not matched to a gene. Germline-derived CDR1 and CDR2 are MRHNA and SNTAGT. There are 16 residues in the CDR3. The CDR3 sequence: CASSEATSGGKNEQFF. CDR3 DNA: TGTGCCAGCAGTGAAGCCACTAGCGGGGGTAAAAATGAGCAGTTCTTC.

This clonotype is categorized as large. This chain connects TRBV13 to TRBJ2-3; D gene unclear. V lost 4 bases, J lost 0 bases, and 2 bases lay in between. The CDR3 loop spans 12 amino acids. Germline CDR1 PRHDT, CDR2 FYEKMQ (reference sequence). Written as DNA, the CDR3 is TGTGCCAGCAGCTCTAGCACAGATACGCAGTATTTT. It codes for CASSSSTDTQYF.

The sample holds one count of this clonotype. V and J are TRBV19 and TRBJ2-7; 8 nucleotides agree with TRBD1. Germline CDR1 is LNHDA and CDR2 is SQIVND (reference sequence). The CDR3 is 14 residues long. Trimming removed 4 bases from V and 3 bases from J; junction bases left unmatched: 5. CDR3 region: CASSRTGTGYEQYF. In DNA form, the CDR3 reads TGTGCCAGTAGTAGGACCGGGACAGGCTACGAGCAGTACTTC.

The CDR3 DNA reads TGTGCCAGCAGCTTAGGGGCGCCCGATAATTCACCCCTCCACTTT. This codes for CASSLGAPDNSPLHF. The chain links TRBV7-9 to TRBJ1-6; no definite D call. Trimming removed 1 base from V and 5 bases from J, with 9 bases in between. CDR1 SEHNR and CDR2 FQNEAQ come from the germline V gene (reference sequence). The CDR3 runs to 15 residues.

By share, this clonotype counts as medium-sized (0.01 to 0.1%). In DNA, the CDR3 is TGTGCCAGCTCACCCCCCCTAGCAGATACGCAGTATTTT. It is translated as CASSPPLADTQYF. This chain connects TRBV18 to TRBJ2-3; D is unresolved. Germline CDR1 and CDR2: KGHSH and LQKENI. V was cut by 3 bases and J by 4 bases, with 8 bases left in between. This CDR3 region has 13 residues.

This clonotype is labeled medium-sized. The chain couples TRBV4-3 to TRBJ2-7; tentative D call: TRBD2 (5 bases). CDR3 size: 16 residues. The germline gives CDR1 LGHNA, CDR2 YSLEER. V was pared by 0 bases and J by 5 bases, with 17 bases between. This CDR3 is CASSQDSSRGRDEQYF. CDR3 bases: TGCGCCAGCAGCCAAGATTCGAGCCGGGGTCGGGACGAGCAGTACTTC.

Remarks on this clonotype: A much larger clone lies one base from this, so it may be a read error. This chain uses TRBV27 with TRBJ1-2; no clear D. In germline, CDR1 is MNHEY, CDR2 SMNVEV (reference sequence). Trimming removed 4 bases from V and 8 bases from J, with 14 bases in between. The CDR3 length is 13 residues. CDR3 DNA: TGTGCCAGCAGTTACTCGGCAGGTGGGGGCTACACCTTC. Encoded protein: CASSYSAGGGYTF.

The chain couples TRBV2 to TRBJ2-7; 7 bases agree with TRBD2. Trimming removed 10 bases from V and 4 bases from J; junction bases left unmatched: 10. Germline values: CDR1 SNHLY, CDR2 FYNNEI. The CDR3 is made up of 13 amino acids. CDR3 nucleotides: TGTGCCATCAAAACTAGCGCGGCGTACGAGCAGTACTTC. It is translated as CAIKTSAAYEQYF.

About this clonotype itself: This may stem from a read error, because a much larger clone lies one nucleotide away. This rearrangement joins TRBV20-1 to TRBJ2-5; TRBD1 or TRBD2 may be the D gene (5 bases each). V dropped 3 bases and J dropped 4 bases, with 12 bases sitting between them. The germline V gene encodes CDR1 DFQATT and CDR2 SNEGSKA (reference sequence). There are 13 residues in the CDR3. The CDR3 reads CSARGRYLETQYF. CDR3 coding DNA: TGCAGTGCTAGGGGACGGTACCTAGAGACCCAGTACTTC.

The chain carries TRBV28 and TRBJ1-2, with D unresolved. The CDR3 totals 12 residues. Trimming stripped 2 bases from V and 5 bases from J, with 6 bases between. Germline lookup yields CDR1 MDHEN and CDR2 SYDVKM. The CDR3 reads CASSLGGYGYTF. The CDR3 DNA is TGTGCCAGCAGTTTAGGAGGATATGGCTACACCTTC.

This clonotype was seen a handful of times. The V gene is TRBV7-6, the J gene TRBJ2-7, with 9 positions matching TRBD1. This CDR3 comprises 16 residues. Trimming took 6 bases from V and 0 from J; bases not matched to a gene: 9. Germline-derived CDR1 and CDR2 are SGHVS and FNYEAQ. CDR3 coding DNA: TGTGCCAGCAGTTCTCGTGGACAGGGGAGCTCCTACGAGCAGTACTTC. Translating gives CASSSRGQGSSYEQYF.

By share of the sample, this clonotype is medium-sized. This chain joins TRBV11-2 and TRBJ1-6; D is unresolved. With 4 bases removed from V and 7 bases from J, the gap between germline ends came to 11 bases. Germline V CDR1 and CDR2: SGHAT, FQNNGV. The CDR3 spans 14 residues. Here the CDR3 reads CASSSGLTNSPLHF. The CDR3 nucleotides are TGTGCCAGCAGCTCCGGACTAACCAATTCACCCCTCCACTTT.

This clonotype is judged medium-sized (0.01 to 0.1%). This chain links TRBV24-1 with TRBJ2-2; weak D call: TRBD2 (5 bases). V shed 3 bases and J shed 1 base, with 8 bases lying between them. Germline-derived CDR1 and CDR2 are KGHDR and SFDVKD. The CDR3 sequence is 15 residues long. Here the CDR3 reads CATSDAGLNTGELFF. CDR3 bases: TGTGCCACCAGTGATGCCGGACTGAACACCGGGGAGCTGTTTTTT.

By share of the sample, this clonotype is medium-sized. J is TRBJ2-7 and V is TRBV21-1; the table's D call TRBD1 went unverified against the DNA. TRBV21-1 is marked as a pseudogene. The CDR3 contains 16 residues. This CDR3 reads CASSKGQGDRAYEQYF. The CDR3 DNA is TGTGCCAGCAGCAAAGGACAGGGGGATAGGGCCTACGAGCAGTACTTC.

The chain carries TRBV7-2 and TRBJ2-7; unclear D gene. This CDR3 comprises 12 residues. Germline loops: CDR1 SGHTA, CDR2 FQGNSA. With 5 bases removed from V and 0 bases from J, the gap between germline ends came to 5 bases. The CDR3 DNA reads as TGTGCCAGCAGCCCCAGCTCCTACGAGCAGTACTTC. Its protein is CASSPSSYEQYF.

The V call is TRBV5-3, the J call TRBJ2-1; TRBD2 aligns across 11 bases. TRBV5-3 is an ORF for which the function is uncertain. The CDR3 is made up of 15 amino acids. V shed 8 bases and J 4 bases; nucleotides not matched to a gene: 8. The CDR3 coding sequence is TGTGCCAGTGGCCAGACTAGCGGGGCATACAATGAGCAGTTCTTC. Translating it yields CASGQTSGAYNEQFF.

This clonotype counts as medium-sized. The J gene is TRBJ1-5, the V gene TRBV21-1. TRBV21-1 is a pseudogene locus. This CDR3 contains 10 residues. The CDR3 spells CASCDQPQHF. In nucleotides, the CDR3 is TGTGCCAGCTGCGATCAGCCCCAGCATTTT.

This clonotype showed up just a few times. This chain connects TRBV7-9 to TRBJ2-5, with D possibly matching TRBD2 (6 bases). The CDR3 is 16 residues long. Trimming left V 5 bases short and J 5 bases short, with 21 bases between. Germline CDR1 and CDR2: SEHNR and FQNEAQ (reference sequence). The CDR3 loop is CASSMAPLAGRETQYF. The CDR3 DNA sequence: TGTGCCAGCAGCATGGCTCCACTAGCAGGACGGGAGACCCAGTACTTC.

Judged by abundance, this clonotype is medium-sized. This chain joins TRBV4-3 and TRBJ2-3; D tentatively fits TRBD1 or TRBD2 (5 bases each). Germline CDR1 LGHNA, CDR2 YSLEER. This CDR3 is built from 15 residues. The V end was cut by 0 bases, the J end by 2 bases, with 9 bases between. The CDR3 spells CASSQEGLATDTQYF. In nucleotides, the CDR3 is TGCGCCAGCAGCCAAGAGGGGCTAGCCACAGATACGCAGTATTTT.

Notes on this clonotype: This could be a read error, since a much larger clone is one nucleotide away. The chain carries TRBV5-5 and TRBJ2-2; D gene unclear. V was trimmed by 0 bases and J by 2 bases, leaving 5 bases between them. CDR1 is SGHKS and CDR2 is YYEKEE in the germline V gene (reference sequence). The CDR3 consists of 14 residues. In DNA, the CDR3 is TGTGCCAGCAGCTTGGGACACAACACCGGGGAGCTGTTTTTT. Translation gives CASSLGHNTGELFF.

This clonotype was counted a single time. A much bigger clone sits one base away, suggesting this may be a read error. The CDR3 end shows no conserved phenylalanine or tryptophan, and so a read error is likely. This CDR3 reads CSARPSTGGRETQYL. CDR3 bases: TGCAGTGCTAGGCCTTCGACAGGGGGTCGAGAGACCCAGTACTTA. The J gene is TRBJ2-5, the V gene TRBV20-1, with 9 positions matching TRBD1. The germline V gene encodes CDR1 DFQATT and CDR2 SNEGSKA (reference sequence). CDR3 length: 15 residues. V shed 3 bases, J shed 4 bases, and the junction held 9 bases outside the gene matches.

This clonotype qualifies as hyperexpanded. The genes are TRBV12-3 or TRBV12-4 and TRBJ1-2; 7 bases line up with TRBD1. The CDR3 is made up of 13 amino acids. With V trimmed by 7 bases and J by 5 bases, 7 bases remained unmatched. CDR3 nucleotides: TGTGCCAGCATTGGGTCGACAGGGTATGGCTACACCTTC. Its protein is CASIGSTGYGYTF.

This clonotype is labeled as medium-sized (0.01 to 0.1%). This chain uses TRBV10-3 with TRBJ2-6; 8 bases fit TRBD1. This CDR3 region has 17 residues. J gave up 4 bases and V 3 bases, and 8 bases lay outside the gene matches. The germline CDR1 and CDR2 sequences are ENHRY and SYGVKD. CDR3 loop: CAISEGDRGSGANVLTF. The CDR3 DNA is TGTGCCATCAGTGAAGGCGACAGGGGTTCCGGGGCCAACGTCCTGACTTTC.